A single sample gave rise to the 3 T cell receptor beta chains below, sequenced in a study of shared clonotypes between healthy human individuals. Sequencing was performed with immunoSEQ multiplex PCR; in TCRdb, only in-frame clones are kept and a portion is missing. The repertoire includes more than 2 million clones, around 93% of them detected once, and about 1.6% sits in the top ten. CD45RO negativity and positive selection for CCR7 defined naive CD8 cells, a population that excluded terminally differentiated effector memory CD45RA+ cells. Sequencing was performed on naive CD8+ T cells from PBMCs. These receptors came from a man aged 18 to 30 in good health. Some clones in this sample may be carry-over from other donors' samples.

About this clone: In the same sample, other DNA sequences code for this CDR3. CDR3 protein: CASSGQGSYEQYF. In DNA form, the CDR3 reads TGTGCCAGCAGCGGACAGGGCTCCTACGAGCAGTACTTC. The rearrangement joins TRBV6-1 to TRBJ2-7; TRBD1 matches 8 bases. This CDR3 is 13 amino acids long. Germline V lookup: CDR1 MNHNS, CDR2 SASEGT. Unmatched junction bases numbered 1, after V lost 6 bases and J lost 0 bases.

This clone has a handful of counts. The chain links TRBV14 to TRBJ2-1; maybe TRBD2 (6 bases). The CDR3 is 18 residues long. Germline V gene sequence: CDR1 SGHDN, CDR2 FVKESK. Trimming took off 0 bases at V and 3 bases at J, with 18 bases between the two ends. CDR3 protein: CASSQDRPRRRGYNEQFF. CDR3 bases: TGTGCCAGCAGCCAAGACCGGCCAAGGCGGAGGGGCTACAATGAGCAGTTCTTC.

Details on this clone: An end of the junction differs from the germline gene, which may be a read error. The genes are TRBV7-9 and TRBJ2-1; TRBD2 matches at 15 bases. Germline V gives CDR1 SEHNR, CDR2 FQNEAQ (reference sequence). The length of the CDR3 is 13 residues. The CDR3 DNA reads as TGTGCCTTGGGGGGAGGACTAGCGGGAGGGGCGGTCTTC. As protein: CALGGGLAGGAVF.